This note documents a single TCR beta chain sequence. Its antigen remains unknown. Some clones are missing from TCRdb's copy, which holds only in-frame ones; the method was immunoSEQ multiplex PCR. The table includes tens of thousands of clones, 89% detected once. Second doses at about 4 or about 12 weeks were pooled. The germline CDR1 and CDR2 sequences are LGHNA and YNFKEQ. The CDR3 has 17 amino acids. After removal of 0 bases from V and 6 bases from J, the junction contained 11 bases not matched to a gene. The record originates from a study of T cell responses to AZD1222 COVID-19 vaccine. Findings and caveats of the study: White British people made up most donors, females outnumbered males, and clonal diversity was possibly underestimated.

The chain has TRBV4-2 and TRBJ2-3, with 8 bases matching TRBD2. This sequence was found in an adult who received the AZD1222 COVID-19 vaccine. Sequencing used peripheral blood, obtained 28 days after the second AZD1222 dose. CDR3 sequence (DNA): TGTGCCAGCAGCCAAGAGGGGCGGCGGGGGGCTTGGGATACGCAGTATTTT. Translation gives CASSQEGRRGAWDTQYF.